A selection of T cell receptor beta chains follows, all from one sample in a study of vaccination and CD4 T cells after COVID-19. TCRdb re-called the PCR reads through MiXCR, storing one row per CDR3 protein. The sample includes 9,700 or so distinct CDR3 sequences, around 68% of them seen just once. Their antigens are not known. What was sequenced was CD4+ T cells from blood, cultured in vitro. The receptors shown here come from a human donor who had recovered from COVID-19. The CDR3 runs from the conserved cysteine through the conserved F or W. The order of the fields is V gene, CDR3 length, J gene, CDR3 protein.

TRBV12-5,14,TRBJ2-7,CASGLVPETYEQYF
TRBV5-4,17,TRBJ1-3,CASSRGTGSLSGNTIYF
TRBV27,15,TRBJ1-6,CASSFEGRRNSPLHF
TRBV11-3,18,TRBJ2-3,CASSPGTSGGLSTDTQYF
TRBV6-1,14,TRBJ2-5,CASSRGGGQETQYF
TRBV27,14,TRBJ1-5,CASGRQGAYQPQHF
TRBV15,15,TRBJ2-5,CATSRDRIPIETQYF
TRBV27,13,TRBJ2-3,CATRDSFTDTQYF
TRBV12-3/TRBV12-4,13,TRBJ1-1,CASTLGGSTEAFF
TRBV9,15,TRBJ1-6,CASSDGGAGGSPLHF
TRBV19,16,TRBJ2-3,CASTSVGEPGTDTQYF
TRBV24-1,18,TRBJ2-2,CATSDPYGGGSKSGELFF
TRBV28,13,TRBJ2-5,CASSLEAVETQYF
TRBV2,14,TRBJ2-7,CASSYGGSSYEQYF
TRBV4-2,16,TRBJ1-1,CASSQAEVGLNTEAFF
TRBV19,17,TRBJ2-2,CASSIAPGLAFTGELFF
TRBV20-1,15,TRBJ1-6,CSARSGVGQDSPLHF
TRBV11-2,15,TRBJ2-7,CASTYRAGGRYEQYF
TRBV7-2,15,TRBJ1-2,CASSAGGWQVYGYTF
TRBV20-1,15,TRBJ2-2,CSASLSGRYTGELFF
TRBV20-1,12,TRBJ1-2,CSVWGGGVGYTF
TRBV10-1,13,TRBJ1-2,CASSERTGEGYTF
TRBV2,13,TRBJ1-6,CASRDDYNSPLHF
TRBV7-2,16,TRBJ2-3,CASSLAGSGGTDTQYF
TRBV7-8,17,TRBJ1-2,CASSLEGRREVPGGYTF
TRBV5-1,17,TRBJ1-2,CASSYEFTGRTNYGYTF
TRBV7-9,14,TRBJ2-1,CASSGSTTYNEQFF
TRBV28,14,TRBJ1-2,CASSTTGLAYGYTF
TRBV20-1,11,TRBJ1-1,CSASMVTEAFF
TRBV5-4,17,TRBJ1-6,CASSLGGVSSYNSPLHF
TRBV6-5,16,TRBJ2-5,CASSYSGSRSTETQYF
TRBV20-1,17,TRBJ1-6,CSARDPRESSYNSPLHF
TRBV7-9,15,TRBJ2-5,CASSLERPGGETQYF
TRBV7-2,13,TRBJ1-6,CASSPTGNSPLHF
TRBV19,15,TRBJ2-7,CASSLARDSSYEQYF
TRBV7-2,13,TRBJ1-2,CASSFDRYGGYTF
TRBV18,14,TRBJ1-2,CASSPGGNRRGYTF
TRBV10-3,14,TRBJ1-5,CAIGDRSSNQPQHF
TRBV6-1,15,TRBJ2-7,CASSPPGFRLGEQYF
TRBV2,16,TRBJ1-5,CASTADRGYSNQPQHF
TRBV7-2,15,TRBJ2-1,CASSLAGRSYNEQFF
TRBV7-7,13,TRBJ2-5,CASSFAQQETQYF
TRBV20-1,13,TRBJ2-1,CSASGLSYNEQFF
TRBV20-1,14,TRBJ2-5,CSAPDSGVGETQYF
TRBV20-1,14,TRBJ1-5,CSASTGDGNQPQHF
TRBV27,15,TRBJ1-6,CASSEDRIRVSPLHF
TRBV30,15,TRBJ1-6,CAWSESAPYNSPLHF
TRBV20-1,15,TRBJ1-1,CSVKTGVGPVAEAFF
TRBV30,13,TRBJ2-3,CAWEPGPTDTQYF
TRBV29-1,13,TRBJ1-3,CSVGQGGGNTIYF
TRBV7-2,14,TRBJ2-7,CASSLGAVYYEQYF
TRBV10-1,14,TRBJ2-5,CASSEGGGKETQYF
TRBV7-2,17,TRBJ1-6,CASSGTAHAPGDSPLHF